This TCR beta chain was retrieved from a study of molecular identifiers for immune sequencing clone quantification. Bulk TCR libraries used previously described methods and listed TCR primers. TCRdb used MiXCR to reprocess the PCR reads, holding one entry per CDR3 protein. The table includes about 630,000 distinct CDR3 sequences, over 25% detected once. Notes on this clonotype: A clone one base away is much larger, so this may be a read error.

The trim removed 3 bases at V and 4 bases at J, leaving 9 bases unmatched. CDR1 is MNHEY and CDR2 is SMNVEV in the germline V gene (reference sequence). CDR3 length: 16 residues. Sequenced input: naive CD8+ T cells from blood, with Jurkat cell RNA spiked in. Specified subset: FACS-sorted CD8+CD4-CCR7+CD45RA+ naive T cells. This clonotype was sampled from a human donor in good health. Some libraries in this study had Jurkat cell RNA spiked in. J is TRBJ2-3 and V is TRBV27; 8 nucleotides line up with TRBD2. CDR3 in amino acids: CASSFILATSADTQYF. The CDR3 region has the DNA TGTGCCAGCAGTTTCATCCTAGCGACTAGCGCAGATACGCAGTATTTT.